Listed below are T cell receptor beta chains from one sample, sequenced in a study of T cell repertoires in cytomegalovirus infection. TCRdb called the reads again in MiXCR, with one record for every CDR3 protein. The data hold 150,000 to 200,000 distinct CDR3 sequences, with 13% to 15% observed a single time. The sequenced material came from PBMCs. The receptors were gathered from a human donor in good health (CMV status not recorded). Some clones in this sample may be carry-over from other donors' samples. CDR3s include the opening cysteine and the closing phenylalanine or tryptophan. D genes are given only for firm matches. Clone size appears in some rows only: once, few, many, or a class for an expanded clone.

v_call	j_call	clone_size	d_call	cdr3_nt	cdr3_aa
TRBV25-1	TRBJ2-1	-	-	TGTGCCAGCAGGGCCCCCTACAATGAGCAGTTCTTC	CASRAPYNEQFF
TRBV29-1	TRBJ2-2	-	TRBD2	TGCAGCGGCACGTCTAGCGGGAACACCGGGGAGCTGTTTTTT	CSGTSSGNTGELFF
TRBV20-1	TRBJ1-2	many	TRBD1	TGCAGTGCGGGGGGGACAGGGGATGGCTACACCTTC	CSAGGTGDGYTF
TRBV7-2	TRBJ1-3	many	TRBD1	TGTGCCAGCAGGCAGGGGGGATCTGGAAACACCATATATTTT	CASRQGGSGNTIYF
TRBV20-1	TRBJ2-2	-	TRBD1	TGCAGTGCTCCGGGTGGGACAGGGGCTTACACCGGGGAGCTGTTTTTT	CSAPGGTGAYTGELFF
TRBV7-8	TRBJ2-1	many	TRBD1	TGTGCCAGCAGCTTAGAAAGAGTCAGGGGGACGAATGAGCAGTTCTTC	CASSLERVRGTNEQFF
TRBV5-5	TRBJ1-1	few	-	TGTGCCAGCAGCTTGGCCTTTATGAACACTGAAGCTTTCTTT	CASSLAFMNTEAFF
TRBV28	TRBJ2-3	many	TRBD1	TGTGCCAGCAGTCGGATGGAGGGACAGGGGTCAGATACGCAGTATTTT	CASSRMEGQGSDTQYF
TRBV15	TRBJ2-6	-	-	TGTGCCACCAGCAATAGAATAGGGACGGGGTTCTCTGGGGCCAACGTCCTGACTTTC	CATSNRIGTGFSGANVLTF
TRBV12-3/TRBV12-4	TRBJ2-1	many	-	TGTGCCAGCAGTCCCACGGAGTGGGGGGATGAGCAGTTCTTC	CASSPTEWGDEQFF
TRBV18	TRBJ2-5	few	-	TGTGCCAGCTCCCTGGAGGGGGCCCAAGAGACCCAGTACTTC	CASSLEGAQETQYF
TRBV6-5	TRBJ1-2	many	TRBD1	TGTGCCAGCAGTTACTTGGGACAGGGCTCTTCTGGTGGCTACACCTTC	CASSYLGQGSSGGYTF
TRBV2	TRBJ2-3	-	TRBD1	TGTGCCAGCATGGACAGGGCGACAGATACGCAGTATTTT	CASMDRATDTQYF
TRBV5-1	TRBJ2-4	few	-	TGCGCCAGCAGCTTGGGGGAAAACATTCAGTACTTC	CASSLGENIQYF
TRBV7-8	TRBJ1-2	many	-	TGTGCCAGCAGCTCACCACCCGACAGGAGATGCACCTTC	CASSSPPDRRCTF
TRBV11-2	TRBJ2-5	many	-	TGTGCCAGCAGCTCAGGGCTAGATCGGACCCAGTACTTC	CASSSGLDRTQYF
TRBV5-4	TRBJ1-1	many	-	TGTGCCAGCAGCCCAAAAGAAGGGTTAGGCACTGAAGCTTTCTTT	CASSPKEGLGTEAFF
TRBV12-3/TRBV12-4	TRBJ1-2	many	-	TGTGCCAGCAGCGGGGGGCTGGCGGAGCATGGCTACACCTTC	CASSGGLAEHGYTF
TRBV7-8	TRBJ2-1	many	TRBD2	TGTGCCAGCAGCTTAGGTCGGACTAGCACCACTCATGAGCAGTTCTTC	CASSLGRTSTTHEQFF
TRBV7-2	TRBJ1-2	many	-	TGTGCCACCGACCGATTCGGGACATCGTTTGGGGGCTACACCTTC	CATDRFGTSFGGYTF
TRBV25-1	TRBJ2-7	-	TRBD1	TGTGCCAGCAGTGACCCCCGGACAGGGGATGGCTACGAGCAGTACTTC	CASSDPRTGDGYEQYF
TRBV27	TRBJ1-5	many	-	TGTGCCAGCAAATCGACAGATAATAGCAATCAGCCCCAGCATTTT	CASKSTDNSNQPQHF
TRBV7-2	TRBJ1-5	many	-	TGTGCCAGCAGCTTAGCCAGGGCAGACCAGCCCCAGCATTTT	CASSLARADQPQHF
TRBV28	TRBJ2-7	many	TRBD2	TGTGCCAGCACTCCTCCCCGGGACTACTCCTACGAGCAGTACTTC	CASTPPRDYSYEQYF
TRBV20-1	TRBJ1-5	-	-	TGCAGTGCCCGACGGGGGGCCGAACAGCCCCAGCATTTT	CSARRGAEQPQHF
TRBV28	TRBJ2-1	many	-	TGTGCCAGCAGATGGGCCAATGAGCAGTTCTTC	CASRWANEQFF
TRBV7-2	TRBJ2-7	many	-	TGTGCCAGCAGCTTATACGAGGGGGGCTACGAGCAGTACTTC	CASSLYEGGYEQYF
TRBV28	TRBJ2-4	few	-	TGTGCCAGCAGTTCCGACACCATCACGGTGCACTTC	CASSSDTITVHF
TRBV19	TRBJ2-7	few	-	TGTGCCAGTAGTATAGAAGGAAGGCCATGGCTCGAGCAGTACTTC	CASSIEGRPWLEQYF
TRBV20-1	TRBJ1-4	few	-	TGCAGTGCTAGACGGTATAATGAAAAACTGTTTTTT	CSARRYNEKLFF
TRBV28	TRBJ2-1	many	-	TGTGCCAGCAGCCCGGGGACCTACTACAATGAGCAGTTCTTC	CASSPGTYYNEQFF
TRBV5-1	TRBJ1-2	-	-	TGCGCCAGCAGCACGCAGGGCTATGGCTACACCTTC	CASSTQGYGYTF
TRBV5-6	TRBJ2-3	many	TRBD2	TGTGCCAGCGGCCTCCCAGCGGGGATCACAGATACGCAGTATTTT	CASGLPAGITDTQYF
TRBV5-4	TRBJ2-2	-	-	TGTGCCAGCAGCTTGTCTATTAGTGGGGTCAGCACCGGGGAGCTGTTTTTT	CASSLSISGVSTGELFF
TRBV7-8	TRBJ1-1	many	TRBD1	TGTGCCAGCAGCCGACAGGGTTTGACTGAAGCTTTCTTT	CASSRQGLTEAFF
TRBV5-6	TRBJ2-3	once	TRBD1	TGTGCCAGCAGCTTGGTAGGACAGGGAAGCACAGATACGCAGTATTTT	CASSLVGQGSTDTQYF
TRBV5-4	TRBJ2-2	-	-	TGTGCCAGCAGCCCCGCCACCCCGTATGGCGGGGAGCTGTTTTTT	CASSPATPYGGELFF
TRBV7-9	TRBJ2-7	few	-	TGTGCCAGCAGCTGGGCGGGCGATCCCCAACGGGAGCAGTACTTC	CASSWAGDPQREQYF
TRBV7-2	TRBJ1-2	many	-	TGTGCCAGCAGCCCAGAGGCAGGGCCCTATGGCTACACCTTC	CASSPEAGPYGYTF
TRBV6-2/TRBV6-3	TRBJ1-1	many	-	TGTGCCAGCAGTCCCCTCGGTAGAGCTGAAGCTTTCTTT	CASSPLGRAEAFF
TRBV5-6	TRBJ1-2	-	-	TGTGCCAGCAGCTTGGAACAGGTGGGAAACTATGGCTACACCTTC	CASSLEQVGNYGYTF
TRBV7-2	TRBJ2-4	many	-	TGTGCCAGCAGCACCAGACAGGGAGGCAAAAACATTCAGTACTTC	CASSTRQGGKNIQYF
TRBV14	TRBJ2-6	few	-	TGTGCCAGCAGCCAAGACCCTAGACGGAGCTCTGGGGCCAACGTCCTGACTTTC	CASSQDPRRSSGANVLTF
TRBV7-9	TRBJ1-1	-	TRBD1	TGTGCCAGCAGCTTCCGGGACAGGGGGCAGGGGAAAGCTTTCTTT	CASSFRDRGQGKAFF
TRBV5-6	TRBJ2-3	-	-	TGTGCCAGCGGACTTCCCTCTAGCACAGATACGCAGTATTTT	CASGLPSSTDTQYF
TRBV20-1	TRBJ2-3	few	TRBD2	TGCAGTGCTAGAGATTCCATGCTAGCGGGGGTAACAGATACGCAGTATTTT	CSARDSMLAGVTDTQYF
TRBV5-5	TRBJ2-1	-	-	TGTGCCAGCAGCCCCCCCGGGTACAATGAGCAGTTCTTC	CASSPPGYNEQFF
TRBV5-1	TRBJ2-3	few	-	TGCGCCAGCAGCGACGGTCAGGTTGGAGATACGCAGTATTTT	CASSDGQVGDTQYF
TRBV5-6	TRBJ2-3	-	TRBD2	TGTGCCAGCAGCGTTAGCGGGAAGACAGATACGCAGTATTTT	CASSVSGKTDTQYF
TRBV29-1	TRBJ2-1	-	-	TGCAGCGTTGAAGTACAGGGTGGCGATGAGCAGTTCTTC	CSVEVQGGDEQFF
TRBV7-9	TRBJ2-7	-	-	TGTGCCAGCAGCCCCGGATTCTCGAGCTCCTACGAGCAGTACTTC	CASSPGFSSSYEQYF
TRBV2	TRBJ2-4	-	-	TGTGCCAGCAGTCCCGTTAGCATTCAGTACTTC	CASSPVSIQYF